This T cell receptor beta chain was profiled in a study of regulatory T cells in long-lasting Graves disease. This clonotype was detected only once. Regarding time point: newly diagnosed GD, antithyroid drugs for less than 3 months. PBMC-derived RNA was used for the TCR library. V dropped 3 bases and J dropped 5 bases, with 16 bases sitting between them. The V gene's germline CDR1 is SGDLS and CDR2 YYNGEE. The CDR3 consists of 15 residues. With iRepertoire HTBI primers and Arm-PCR of CDR3 regions, TCR beta libraries were built. Using its own MiXCR run on the multiplex PCR reads, TCRdb lists one record per CDR3 protein. The data hold a few hundred thousand distinct CDR3 sequences, with 13% observed a single time. The same sample was also studied in work on T cells in Graves' hyperthyroidism and ophthalmopathy. Per that paper: Patients aged 18 to 65 had newly diagnosed hyperthyroidism lasting under 2 months.

This TCR came from a man aged 25-40 years with Graves disease. Here the sequenced sample was peripheral blood mononuclear cells (PBMCs), taken at new diagnosis, from a patient treated with antithyroid drugs. The chain is built from TRBV9 and TRBJ2-3; weak D call: TRBD2 (6 bases). The CDR3, as DNA: TGTGCCAGCAGCGGAGGGGACTCATGGGTAGATACGCAGTATTTT. Translated: CASSGGDSWVDTQYF.